The 10 T cell receptor beta chains presented below share a single source sample, sequenced in a study of T cells after yellow fever vaccination. MiXCR, run by TCRdb on the 5' RACE reads, gives a single entry per CDR3 protein. The table shows some 120,000 distinct CDR3 sequences, with 7.5% to 10% occurring only once. This sample comprised CD8+ T cells sorted from PBMCs, obtained on the day of the yellow fever booster vaccination. These receptors were obtained from a man aged 18 to 29 who received the YFV17D yellow fever vaccine.

This clonotype was seen at least ten times. V gene TRBV2 combines with J gene TRBJ2-7; D unresolved. Between the trimmed V and J ends, which lost 6 bases and 2 bases, there was a span of 11 bases. Per the germline V gene, CDR1 is SNHLY and CDR2 is FYNNEI. This CDR3 has 13 amino acids. In nucleotides, the CDR3 is TGTGCCAGCAGCGGCAGAACAACCTACGAGCAGTACTTC. It encodes CASSGRTTYEQYF. Combining the CDR3 with reference TRBV2 and TRBJ2-7 gives the whole variable domain EPEVTQTPSHQVTQMGQEVILRCVPISNHLYFYWYRQILGQKVEFLVSFYNNEISEKSEIFDDQFSVERPDGSNFTLKIRSTKLEDSAMYFCASSGRTTYEQYFGPGTRLTVT.

This clonotype was seen a few times. The rearrangement uses TRBV6-2 or TRBV6-3 and TRBJ2-7, with D perhaps TRBD1 or TRBD2 (5 bases each). V lost 4 bases and J lost 4, with 11 bases in between. The CDR3 totals 13 residues. Germline-derived CDR1 and CDR2 are MNHEY and SVGEGT. This CDR3 is CASSFGDDYEQYV. CDR3 DNA sequence: TGTGCCAGCAGTTTCGGGGACGATTACGAGCAGTACGTC.

The V call is TRBV7-9, the J call TRBJ1-2; the D is unclear. Germline V lookup: CDR1 SEHNR, CDR2 FQNEAQ (reference sequence). The CDR3 is 13 amino acids. V lost 4 bases and J 8 bases, leaving 14 bases between the germline ends. The CDR3 sequence: CASSSPGGSGYTF. The CDR3 DNA reads as TGTGCCAGCAGCTCCCCGGGCGGTAGCGGCTACACCTTC.

The chain carries TRBV2 and TRBJ2-2; 11 bases fit TRBD1. CDR3 length equals 13 residues. V was pared by 9 bases and J by 9 bases, with 6 bases of the junction left unmatched. CDR1 is SNHLY and CDR2 is FYNNEI in the germline V gene. This CDR3 is CASGWTGGRELFF. The CDR3 DNA reads as TGTGCCAGTGGTTGGACAGGGGGCAGGGAGCTGTTTTTT.

This clonotype was counted between two and nine times. The V call is TRBV3-1, the J call TRBJ2-3, with D hard to call. This CDR3 is built from 11 residues. Germline assignment: CDR1 LGHDT and CDR2 YNNKEL (reference sequence). V lost 0 bases and J 5 bases, leaving 0 bases between the germline ends. The CDR3 loop is CASSQEDTQYF. The CDR3 DNA follows: TGTGCCAGCAGCCAAGAAGATACGCAGTATTTT.

As for this clonotype: The junction differs from germline at one of its ends, possibly a read error. The genes are TRBV7-7 and TRBJ2-1; 11 bases align to TRBD1. The CDR3 has 14 residues. CDR1 is SSHAT and CDR2 is FNYEAQ in the germline V gene (reference sequence). DNA for the CDR3: TGTGCTAGCAGCTTAGCCGGGACAGGGGGTGAGCAGTTCTTC. It encodes CASSLAGTGGEQFF.

This clonotype was detected only a few times. This CDR3 is CASSGDTFYEQYV. The CDR3 bases are TGTGCCAGCAGTGGGGACACCTTCTACGAGCAGTACGTC. The chain carries TRBV25-1 and TRBJ2-7, with D tentatively TRBD1 (6 bases). This CDR3 has 13 residues. Deletions cut 4 bases from V and 3 bases from J, with 10 bases between. The germline V gene has CDR1 MGHDK and CDR2 SYGVNS.

The chain couples TRBV7-9 to TRBJ2-7; 8 bases agree with TRBD2. J lost 3 bases, V lost 8 bases, and 9 bases had no gene match. Germline V lookup: CDR1 SEHNR, CDR2 FQNEAQ (reference sequence). This CDR3 is built from 14 residues. The CDR3 here is CASGSGEKFYEQYF. CDR3 sequence (DNA): TGTGCCAGCGGTAGCGGGGAAAAGTTCTACGAGCAGTACTTC.

This clonotype has at least ten counts. V and J are TRBV4-1 and TRBJ2-7; D uncertain. The germline gives CDR1 MGHRA, CDR2 YSYEKL. CDR3 length: 14 residues. V was pared by 1 base and J by 0 bases, with 7 bases between. The CDR3 here is CASSQGRSSYEQYV. In DNA, the CDR3 is TGCGCCAGCAGCCAAGGCCGGTCCTCCTACGAGCAGTACGTC.

The gene calls are TRBV28 and TRBJ2-3; D gene uncertain. Deletions cut 2 bases from V and 0 bases from J, with 9 bases between. This CDR3 contains 15 residues. CDR1 and CDR2 from the germline V gene are MDHEN and SYDVKM. The CDR3 coding sequence is TGTGCCAGCAGTTTAGACCGAACTAGCACAGATACGCAGTATTTT. Encoded protein: CASSLDRTSTDTQYF.